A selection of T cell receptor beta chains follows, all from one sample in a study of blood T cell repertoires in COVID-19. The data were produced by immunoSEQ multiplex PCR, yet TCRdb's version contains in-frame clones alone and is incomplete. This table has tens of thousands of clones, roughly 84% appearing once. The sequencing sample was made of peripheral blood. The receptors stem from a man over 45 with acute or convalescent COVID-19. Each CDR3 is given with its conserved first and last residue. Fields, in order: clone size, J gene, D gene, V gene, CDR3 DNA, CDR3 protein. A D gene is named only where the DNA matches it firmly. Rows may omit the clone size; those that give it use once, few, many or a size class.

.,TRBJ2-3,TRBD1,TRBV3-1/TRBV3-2,TGTGCCAGCAGCCAGGGGCCAGGGGGTGGGACAGATACGCAGTATTTT,CASSQGPGGGTDTQYF
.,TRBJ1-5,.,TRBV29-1,TGCAGCGTTGGAGATTCGACAGGTCATCAGCCCCAGCATTTT,CSVGDSTGHQPQHF
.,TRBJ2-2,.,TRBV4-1,TGCGCCAGCAGCCAAGCAGGGTACGGGGAGCTGTTTTTT,CASSQAGYGELFF
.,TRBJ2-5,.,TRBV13,TGTGCCAGCAGCTTAGGGGCGCCGCGGGAGACCCAGTACTTC,CASSLGAPRETQYF
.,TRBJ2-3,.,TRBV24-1,TGTGCCACCAGTGCGGGAAGCACAGATACGCAGTATTTT,CATSAGSTDTQYF
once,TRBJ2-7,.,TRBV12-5,TGTGCTAGTGGTTCCCAGGGGTCCTACGAGCAGTACTTC,CASGSQGSYEQYF
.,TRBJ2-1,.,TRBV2,TGTGCCAGCAGTGCTAGGGGGGGGCGACCTCTGGAGCAGTTCTTC,CASSARGGRPLEQFF
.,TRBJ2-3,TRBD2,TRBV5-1,TGCGCCAGCAGCTCCGGGACTAGCAGCACAGATACGCAGTATTTT,CASSSGTSSTDTQYF
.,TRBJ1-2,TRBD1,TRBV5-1,TGCGCCAGCAGCTTGGGACAGGGGATCGGTGGCTACACCTTC,CASSLGQGIGGYTF
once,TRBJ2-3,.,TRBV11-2,TGTGCCAGCAGCTTAGTTGGTTCCTACACAGATACGCAGTATTTT,CASSLVGSYTDTQYF
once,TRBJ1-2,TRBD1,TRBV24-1,TGTGCCACCCACTCAGGACAGGGGGGCTACACCTTC,CATHSGQGGYTF
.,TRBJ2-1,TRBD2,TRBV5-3,TGTGCCAGAAGCTCTGGACTAGCGGGTATTAACAATGAGCAGTTCTTC,CARSSGLAGINNEQFF
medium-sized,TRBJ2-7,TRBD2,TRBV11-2,TGTGCCAGCAGCTTAGGGCTAGCGGATACTTACGAGCAGTACTTC,CASSLGLADTYEQYF
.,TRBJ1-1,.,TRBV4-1,TGCGCCAGCAGCCCCGTACTGCTCATGAACACTGAAGCTTTCTTT,CASSPVLLMNTEAFF
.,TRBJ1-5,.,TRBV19,TGTGCCAGTAGACCCGGCGGGATCGGGTTTAGCAATCAGCCCCAGCATTTT,CASRPGGIGFSNQPQHF
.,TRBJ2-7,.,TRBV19,TGTGCCAGTAGTGTCTGGACAGAAGGTTACGAGCAGTACTTC,CASSVWTEGYEQYF
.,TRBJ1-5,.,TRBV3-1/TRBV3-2,TGTGCCAGCAGCCAATCAGGGTACAATCAGCCCCAGCATTTT,CASSQSGYNQPQHF
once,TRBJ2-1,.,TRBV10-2,TGCGCCAGCAGTGATGGCGGGACGAGCTCCTACAATGAGCAGTTCTTC,CASSDGGTSSYNEQFF
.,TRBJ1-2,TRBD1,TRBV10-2,TGCGCCAGCAGTGAGTCAGGAACAGGGGGCGTTTTCGGCTACACCTTC,CASSESGTGGVFGYTF
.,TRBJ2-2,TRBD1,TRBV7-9,TGTGCCAGCACCTATACAGGGGTTAACACCGGGGAGCTGTTTTTT,CASTYTGVNTGELFF
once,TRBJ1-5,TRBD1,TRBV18,TGTGCCAGCTCACCGGGGACAGGGGGGGCCCAGCCCCAGCATTTT,CASSPGTGGAQPQHF
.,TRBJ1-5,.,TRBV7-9,TGTGCCAGCAGCGCCCACCAGGGGAATCAGCCCCAGCATTTT,CASSAHQGNQPQHF
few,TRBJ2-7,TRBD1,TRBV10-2,TGCGCCAGCACGCTGTCGGGACAGGGAACCTACGAGCAGTACTTC,CASTLSGQGTYEQYF
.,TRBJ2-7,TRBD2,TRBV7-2,TGTGCCAGCAGCTTCGTGACTAGCCCTTTCCACGAGCAGTACTTC,CASSFVTSPFHEQYF
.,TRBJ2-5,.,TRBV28,TGTGCCAGCAGTTCAGGGAACCAAGAGACCCAGTACTTC,CASSSGNQETQYF
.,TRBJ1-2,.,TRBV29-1,TGCAGCGTTGAAGATAGGGAGAATGGCTACACCTTC,CSVEDRENGYTF
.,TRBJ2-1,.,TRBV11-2,TGTGCCAGCATGCCTTACAGGGCCACTACCCTCTCCTACAATGAGCAGTTCTTC,CASMPYRATTLSYNEQFF
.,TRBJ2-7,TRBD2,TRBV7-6,TGTGCCAGCAGCTTAGGGGCCGGGACTAGTACCTACGAGCAGTACTTC,CASSLGAGTSTYEQYF
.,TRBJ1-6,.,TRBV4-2,TGTGCCAGCAGCCAAGATCGCGGGGGAATCAACTTCTCACCCTATAATTCACCCCTCCACTTT,CASSQDRGGINFSPYNSPLHF
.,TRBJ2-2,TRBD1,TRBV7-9,TGTGCCAGCAGCCCGGGACAGGGGGCGAACACCGGGGAGCTGTTTTTT,CASSPGQGANTGELFF
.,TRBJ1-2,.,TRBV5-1,TGCGCCAGCAGCTTTATACAGGGTGGCTATGGCTACACCTTC,CASSFIQGGYGYTF
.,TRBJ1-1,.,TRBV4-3,TGCGCCAGCAGCCAAGACAGGTCCTTGAACACTGAAGCTTTCTTT,CASSQDRSLNTEAFF
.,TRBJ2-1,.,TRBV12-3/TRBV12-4,TGTGCCAGCAGTTTTCTCAATGAGCAGTTCTTC,CASSFLNEQFF
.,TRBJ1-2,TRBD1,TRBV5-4,TGTGCCAGCAGCTCCCAGGACAGGGGGGAGTATGGCTACACCTTC,CASSSQDRGEYGYTF
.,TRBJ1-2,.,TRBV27,TGTGCCAGCAGGGGCGGAGGGAGGGGCTATGGCTACACCTTC,CASRGGGRGYGYTF
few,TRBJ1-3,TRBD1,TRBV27,TGTGCCAGCGCGAGGGCAGGGGGTAACACCATATATTTT,CASARAGGNTIYF
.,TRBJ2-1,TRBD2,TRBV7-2,TGTGCCAGCAGCTTAGGACTAGCGGGGTTGATTAATGAGCAGTTCTTC,CASSLGLAGLINEQFF
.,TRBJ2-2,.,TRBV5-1,TGCGCCAGCAGCCTAAAGATCACCGGGGAGCTGTTTTTT,CASSLKITGELFF
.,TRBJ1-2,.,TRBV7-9,TGTGCCAGCAGCCCAGACAGCAGCTATGGCTACACCTTC,CASSPDSSYGYTF
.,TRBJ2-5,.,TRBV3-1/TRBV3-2,TGTGCCAGCAGCCAGGGGGGGACAAGAGGGGTAGAGACCCAGTACTTC,CASSQGGTRGVETQYF
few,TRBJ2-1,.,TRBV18,TGTGCCAGCTCACCATTGATTGAGAGAAACAATGAGCAGTTCTTC,CASSPLIERNNEQFF
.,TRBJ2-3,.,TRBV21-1,TGTGCCAGCAGCAATCAATTCGTCCGGGTTGGGCGGGAGAGGGTGCGGACAGATACGCAGTATTTT,CASSNQFVRVGRERVRTDTQYF
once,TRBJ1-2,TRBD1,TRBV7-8,TGTGCCAGCGTGGACAGGGCAAACTATGGCTACACCTTC,CASVDRANYGYTF
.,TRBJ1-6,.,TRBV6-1,TGTGCCAGCAGTGCCCAGGGGTTAGCGGGGTCCTATAATTCACCCCTCCACTTT,CASSAQGLAGSYNSPLHF
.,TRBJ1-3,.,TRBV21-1,TGTGCCAGCAGCGATATACACAGGGTTGCTGGAAACACCATATATTTT,CASSDIHRVAGNTIYF
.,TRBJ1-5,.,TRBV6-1,TGTGCCAGCAGTGACGTTTGGGGCCTTGAGCCCCAGCATTTT,CASSDVWGLEPQHF
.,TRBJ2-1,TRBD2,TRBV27,TGTGCCAGCAGTTCGCTTATTAGCGGGAGCGTCTTC,CASSSLISGSVF
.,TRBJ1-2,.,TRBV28,TGTGCCAGCAGCGCGGCCGGCACGGGGGGTAACTATGGCTACACCTTC,CASSAAGTGGNYGYTF
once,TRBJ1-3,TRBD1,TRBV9,TGTGCCAGCAGCGTAGAGGGGACAGGGGCGGGAAACACCATATATTTT,CASSVEGTGAGNTIYF
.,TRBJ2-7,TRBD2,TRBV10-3,TGTGCCATCAGTGAGTGGACTAGCGGGAGGTACGAGCAGTACTTC,CAISEWTSGRYEQYF
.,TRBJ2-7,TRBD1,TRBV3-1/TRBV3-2,TGTGCCAGCAGCCAAGGACAGGGGACCTACGAGCAGTACTTC,CASSQGQGTYEQYF
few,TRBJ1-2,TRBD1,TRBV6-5,TGTGCCAGCAGTTTCGACAGGGAATATGGCTACACCTTC,CASSFDREYGYTF
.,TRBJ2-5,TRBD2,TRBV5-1,TGCGCCAGCAGCTTCGCGGGGGGGCCTTGGGAGACCCAGTACTTC,CASSFAGGPWETQYF
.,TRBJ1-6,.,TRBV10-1,TGCGCCAGCAGTGACGACAAAGATTCACCCCTCCACTTT,CASSDDKDSPLHF